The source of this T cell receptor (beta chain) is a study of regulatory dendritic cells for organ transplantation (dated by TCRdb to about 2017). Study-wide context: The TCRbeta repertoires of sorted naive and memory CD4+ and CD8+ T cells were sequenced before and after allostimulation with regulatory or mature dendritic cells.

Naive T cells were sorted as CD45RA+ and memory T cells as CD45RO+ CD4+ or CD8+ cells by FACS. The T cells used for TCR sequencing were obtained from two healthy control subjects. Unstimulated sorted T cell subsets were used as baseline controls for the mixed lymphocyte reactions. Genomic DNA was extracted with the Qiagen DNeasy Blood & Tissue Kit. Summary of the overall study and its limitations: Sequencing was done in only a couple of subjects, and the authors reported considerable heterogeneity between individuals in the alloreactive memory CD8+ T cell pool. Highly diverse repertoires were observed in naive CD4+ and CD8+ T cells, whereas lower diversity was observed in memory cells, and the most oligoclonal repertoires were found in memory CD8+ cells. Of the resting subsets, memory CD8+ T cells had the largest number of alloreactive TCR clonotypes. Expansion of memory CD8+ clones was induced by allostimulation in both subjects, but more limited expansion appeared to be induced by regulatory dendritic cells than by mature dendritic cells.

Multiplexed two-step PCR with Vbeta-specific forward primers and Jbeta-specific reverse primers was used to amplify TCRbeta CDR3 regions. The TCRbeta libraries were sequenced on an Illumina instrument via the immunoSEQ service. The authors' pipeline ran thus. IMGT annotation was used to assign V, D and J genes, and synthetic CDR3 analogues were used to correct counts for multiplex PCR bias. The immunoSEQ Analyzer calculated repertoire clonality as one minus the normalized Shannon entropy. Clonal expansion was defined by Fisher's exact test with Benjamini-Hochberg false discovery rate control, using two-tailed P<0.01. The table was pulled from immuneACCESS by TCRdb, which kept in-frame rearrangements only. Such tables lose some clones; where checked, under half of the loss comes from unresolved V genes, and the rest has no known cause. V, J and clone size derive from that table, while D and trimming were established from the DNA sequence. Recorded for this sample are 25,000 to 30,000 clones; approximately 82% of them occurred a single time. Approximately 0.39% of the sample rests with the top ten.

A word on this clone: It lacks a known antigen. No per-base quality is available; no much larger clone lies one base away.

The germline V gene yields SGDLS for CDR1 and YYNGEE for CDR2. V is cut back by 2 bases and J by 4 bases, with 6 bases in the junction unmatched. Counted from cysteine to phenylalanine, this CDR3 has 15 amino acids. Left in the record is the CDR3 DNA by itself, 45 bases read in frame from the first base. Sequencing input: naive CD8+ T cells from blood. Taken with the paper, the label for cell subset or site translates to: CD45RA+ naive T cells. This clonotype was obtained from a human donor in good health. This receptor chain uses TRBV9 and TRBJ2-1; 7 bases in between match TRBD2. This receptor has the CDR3 CASSVTGTIYNEQFF. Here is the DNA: TGTGCCAGCAGCGTCACCGGGACTATATACAATGAGCAGTTCTTC.